Listed below are T cell receptor beta chains from one sample, sequenced in a study of OX40 agonist ivuxolimab in advanced cancers. TCRdb keeps only in-frame clones here, not all; method: immunoSEQ multiplex PCR. The sample includes about 38,000 clones, 87% seen only once; the top ten take approximately 31%. Sequences were derived from CD4+ or CD8+ T cells sorted from blood, sampled in a trial of the OX40 agonist ivuxolimab. The receptors stem from an adult with an advanced solid tumor such as melanoma, head and neck, liver or kidney cancer. The CDR3 runs from the conserved cysteine through the conserved F or W. D genes are given only for firm matches.

CDR3 protein,D gene,V gene,J gene
CASSVTPSGGSTDTQYF,TRBD2,TRBV9,TRBJ2-3
CASSLNSSPLHF,.,TRBV7-2,TRBJ1-6
CASSESRAYNEQFF,.,TRBV10-1,TRBJ2-1
CASSPQAYTLGDTQYF,.,TRBV7-3,TRBJ2-3
CASRMTGSRDEQYF,TRBD1,TRBV6-4,TRBJ2-7
CASRDHLATGELFF,.,TRBV6-1,TRBJ2-2
CASSLEAGANTEAFF,.,TRBV7-6,TRBJ1-1
CASSGRSSGHYEQYF,.,TRBV6-1,TRBJ2-7
CASSSTGDPKTGELFF,.,TRBV7-3,TRBJ2-2
CASSSATGHTGELFF,.,TRBV10-1,TRBJ2-2
CASSDPRRETQYF,.,TRBV6-4,TRBJ2-5
CASSGSGGTDTQYF,TRBD2,TRBV9,TRBJ2-3
CSATAGLEQYF,.,TRBV20-1,TRBJ2-7
CASSLFPGDTNEKLFF,.,TRBV5-1,TRBJ1-4
CSVEETRSSYEQYF,.,TRBV29-1,TRBJ2-7
CASSATGNSNQPQHF,.,TRBV7-9,TRBJ1-5
CAWQLRGSDTQYF,.,TRBV30,TRBJ2-3
CASSVTPTPYNEQFF,.,TRBV9,TRBJ2-1
CASNTQGVKEQYF,TRBD1,TRBV2,TRBJ2-7
CASSSNWAGEQFF,.,TRBV7-6,TRBJ2-1
CASHPASGNTIYF,.,TRBV19,TRBJ1-3
CASRDRSADTQYF,.,TRBV10-2,TRBJ2-3
CASANMNTEAFF,.,TRBV19,TRBJ1-1
CASGLRDGISPLHF,.,TRBV12-5,TRBJ1-6
CASSQRDGDTQYF,TRBD2,TRBV9,TRBJ2-3
CSVAFPWAQRTEAFF,.,TRBV29-1,TRBJ1-1
CASRPGQGVEKLFF,TRBD1,TRBV28,TRBJ1-4
CASRADMSSYNSPLHF,.,TRBV19,TRBJ1-6
CASSPGTSERWETQYF,TRBD2,TRBV14,TRBJ2-5
CASSYQGPRAQYF,.,TRBV6-6,TRBJ2-5
CAWKGPGVSPLHF,.,TRBV30,TRBJ1-6
CASSLLSATAGYTF,.,TRBV7-9,TRBJ1-2
CASSPGGSTDTQYF,TRBD2,TRBV11-3,TRBJ2-3
CASRGLAGVYEQYF,TRBD2,TRBV6-5,TRBJ2-7
CASSTAGTGNNEQFF,.,TRBV28,TRBJ2-1
CASSSRGFTDTGELFF,.,TRBV5-6,TRBJ2-2
CASSLAASGSPTDTQYF,TRBD2,TRBV5-1,TRBJ2-3
CASSLLSEMNTEAFF,.,TRBV28,TRBJ1-1
CASSLRAVTEAFF,.,TRBV5-8,TRBJ1-1
CASSALPGQGNNEQFF,TRBD1,TRBV7-3,TRBJ2-1
CASSEGPPTGRWRETQYF,.,TRBV27,TRBJ2-5
CASSSPSGGTTDTQYF,.,TRBV5-5,TRBJ2-3
CASSQGQIYNSPLHF,.,TRBV28,TRBJ1-6
CARKDRGLGNTIYF,TRBD1,TRBV6-4,TRBJ1-3